Listed here are 27 T cell receptor beta chains from one sample, sequenced in a study of cytomegalovirus exposure and HLA in healthy donors. The primer mix had 60 Vbeta and 13 Jbeta primers. Here immunoSEQ multiplex PCR was the method, and the copy in TCRdb shows in-frame clones only, minus some. This repertoire shows more than 100,000 clones, roughly three fifths found once; its top ten account for about 8%. Sequenced material: PBMCs. Receptor source: a woman aged 40 to 50 in good health and CMV-seropositive.

The V call is TRBV20-1, the J call TRBJ2-3; D possibly corresponds to TRBD2 (5 bases). The V end was cut by 6 bases, the J end by 2 bases, with 6 bases between. CDR3 length: 11 amino acids. The V gene's germline CDR1 is DFQATT and CDR2 SNEGSKA (reference sequence). CDR3 loop: CSAGLTDTQYF. CDR3 nucleotide sequence: TGCAGTGCAGGACTCACAGATACGCAGTATTTT.

The genes are TRBV10-3 and TRBJ1-4, with 8 nucleotides matching TRBD1. The CDR3 has 16 residues. Per the germline V gene, CDR1 is ENHRY and CDR2 is SYGVKD. The V segment lost 5 bases and the J segment 5 bases; nucleotides outside the gene matches: 10. CDR3 DNA sequence: TGTGCCATCAGTCAAACCGGACAGGGTTGGAATGAAAAACTGTTTTTT. Translated: CAISQTGQGWNEKLFF.

Remarks on this clone: One junction end does not reproduce the germline sequence, and a read error may be involved. Other DNA variants within this sample encode the same CDR3. The rearrangement uses TRBV7-7 and TRBJ2-5, with a tentative D call TRBD2 (5 bases). The CDR3 totals 16 residues. In germline, CDR1 is SSHAT, CDR2 FNYEAQ (reference sequence). The CDR3 here is CASSLGGGAGQETQYF. Written as DNA, the CDR3 is TGTGCTAGCAGCTTAGGAGGCGGCGCGGGCCAGGAGACCCAGTACTTC.

V is TRBV13 and J is TRBJ2-3, with no clear D. Trimming stripped 5 bases from V and 4 bases from J, with 13 bases between. CDR1 and CDR2 from the germline V gene are PRHDT and FYEKMQ (reference sequence). The CDR3 is 14 residues long. The CDR3 is CASSPRPAADTQYF. The CDR3, as DNA: TGTGCCAGCAGCCCACGACCGGCGGCAGATACGCAGTATTTT.

The chain couples TRBV5-6 to TRBJ1-2; the match to TRBD1 covers 7 bases. In germline, CDR1 is SGHDT, CDR2 YYEEEE. This CDR3 has 15 residues. Trimming took 0 bases from V and 0 from J; bases not matched to a gene: 2. The CDR3 sequence: CASSLAGQSNYGYTF. In DNA, the CDR3 is TGTGCCAGCAGCTTGGCGGGACAGTCTAACTATGGCTACACCTTC.

CDR3 sequence: CASSFEGWMNTEAFF. CDR3 nucleotides: TGTGCCAGCAGCTTCGAGGGATGGATGAACACTGAAGCTTTCTTT. The V and J genes are TRBV11-3 and TRBJ1-1; D unclear. The ends were cut back, 3 bases at V and 0 bases at J, with 11 bases in the middle. CDR3 length: 15 residues. The V gene's germline CDR1 is SGHNT and CDR2 YENEEA.

The sample holds many counts of this clone. This chain links TRBV5-1 with TRBJ1-1, with D maybe TRBD1 (6 bases). Trimming removed 4 bases from V and 2 bases from J, with 12 bases in between. Germline V gene lookup returns CDR1 SGHRS and CDR2 YFSETQ. The CDR3 has 14 residues. CDR3 bases: TGCGCCAGCAGCCGAGGGACAAGTAACACTGAAGCTTTCTTT. This sequence encodes CASSRGTSNTEAFF.

The rearrangement uses TRBV7-2 and TRBJ1-5; D is perhaps TRBD1 (6 bases). The CDR3 is 16 amino acids. CDR1 is SGHTA and CDR2 is FQGNSA in the germline V gene. V was pared by 3 bases and J by 2 bases, with 14 bases between. The CDR3 sequence is CASSFGGGAGNQPQHF. The CDR3 coding sequence is TGTGCCAGCAGCTTTGGGGGGGGCGCGGGCAATCAGCCCCAGCATTTT.

In its sample, this clone was seen a few times. The chain recombines TRBV5-8 with TRBJ2-3; TRBD1 matches 7 bases. V was pared by 3 bases and J by 0 bases, with 4 bases of the junction left unmatched. The CDR3 covers 15 residues. The V gene's germline CDR1 is SGHTS and CDR2 YDEGEE. The CDR3 loop is CASSSRGSSTDTQYF. The CDR3 region has the DNA TGTGCCAGCAGCTCCAGGGGGTCTAGCACAGATACGCAGTATTTT.

The rearrangement joins TRBV7-9 to TRBJ1-1; D ambiguous. This CDR3 has 12 amino acids. Germline V gives CDR1 SEHNR, CDR2 FQNEAQ (reference sequence). Trimming shortened V by 5 bases and J by 1 base, and 5 bases separated the two germline ends. The CDR3 is CASSRGNTEAFF. The CDR3 nucleotides are TGTGCCAGCAGCCGAGGGAACACTGAAGCTTTCTTT.

The V gene is TRBV2, the J gene TRBJ1-5; TRBD1 matches at 7 bases. The V segment lost 5 bases and the J segment 4 bases; nucleotides outside the gene matches: 5. Germline values: CDR1 SNHLY, CDR2 FYNNEI. This CDR3 comprises 14 residues. CDR3 nucleotides: TGTGCCAGCAGTAGACAGGGCCGAAATCAGCCCCAGCATTTT. Translated: CASSRQGRNQPQHF.

V and J are TRBV7-2 and TRBJ1-1, with D possibly being TRBD1 (5 bases). Deletions cut 5 bases from V and 5 bases from J, with 18 bases between. CDR1 SGHTA and CDR2 FQGNSA come from the germline V gene. CDR3 length: 15 residues. The CDR3 spells CASSRRREKGTEAFF. Here the CDR3 DNA reads TGTGCCAGCAGCCGAAGGAGGGAAAAGGGGACTGAAGCTTTCTTT.

The CDR3 spells CASSDTMAGVNEQFF. The CDR3 DNA reads as TGTGCCAGCAGTGATACGATGGCAGGGGTCAATGAGCAGTTCTTC. The chain recombines TRBV2 with TRBJ2-1; a weak D match, TRBD1 (6 bases). V dropped 3 bases and J dropped 6 bases, with 15 bases sitting between them. Germline CDR1 is SNHLY and CDR2 is FYNNEI. The CDR3 spans 15 residues.

The rearrangement joins TRBV7-9 to TRBJ2-3; D is possibly TRBD2 (6 bases). This CDR3 region has 15 residues. Trimming took off 5 bases at V and 2 bases at J, with 14 bases between the two ends. Germline V gene lookup returns CDR1 SEHNR and CDR2 FQNEAQ (reference sequence). For the CDR3, the DNA is TGTGCCAGCAGCCTAGGTAGCGGTGTCACAGATACGCAGTATTTT. Its protein product is CASSLGSGVTDTQYF.

The J gene is TRBJ2-3, the V gene TRBV7-6; TRBD2 agrees at 8 bases. The trim removed 5 bases at V and 4 bases at J, leaving 11 bases unmatched. CDR3 length: 16 amino acids. Germline lookup yields CDR1 SGHVS and CDR2 FNYEAQ. The CDR3 DNA sequence: TGTGCCAGCAGCCCGAGAGCGGGAGCGCTATCAGATACGCAGTATTTT. It translates to CASSPRAGALSDTQYF.

The CDR3 DNA is TGTGCCAGCTCACAAGGAGGGAGAAACGCCGGGGAGCTGTTTTTT. It yields the protein CASSQGGRNAGELFF. The chain joins TRBV18 to TRBJ2-2; tentative D call: TRBD2 (6 bases). Trimming left V 4 bases short and J 6 bases short, with 15 bases between. This CDR3 is 15 amino acids long. Germline-derived CDR1 and CDR2 are KGHSH and LQKENI.

The V call is TRBV10-1, the J call TRBJ2-3; a possible D gene is TRBD1 (6 bases). The V gene's germline CDR1 is WNHNN and CDR2 SYGVQD (reference sequence). V was clipped by 4 bases and J by 5 bases, with 13 bases between them. The CDR3 is 14 amino acids. The CDR3 reads CASSVSRDIDTQYF. CDR3 coding DNA: TGCGCCAGCAGTGTATCCAGGGACATAGATACGCAGTATTTT.

This clone was counted between two and nine times. This chain joins TRBV7-8 and TRBJ1-1, with D possibly TRBD1 on 5 matching bases. V shed 1 base and J shed 1 base, with 13 bases lying between them. The CDR3 is 16 residues long. Germline V CDR1 and CDR2: SGHVS, FQNEAQ. Written as DNA, the CDR3 is TGTGCCAGCAGCTTAGATACAGGACAAAGGAACACTGAAGCTTTCTTT. Amino acid sequence: CASSLDTGQRNTEAFF.

The gene calls are TRBV11-2 and TRBJ2-7; 10 bases are shared with TRBD2. Germline CDR1 SGHAT, CDR2 FQNNGV. There are 14 residues in the CDR3. The junction had 6 bases not matched to a gene; V was cut back by 5 bases and J by 5 bases. In DNA, the CDR3 is TGTGCCAGCAGCAGAAGCGGGAGGGGCGACGAGCAGTACTTC. Amino acid sequence: CASSRSGRGDEQYF.

This clone has a single count. The genes are TRBV6-1 and TRBJ2-1, with a possible D match to TRBD1 (6 bases). Trimming shortened V by 6 bases and J by 6 bases, and 12 bases separated the two germline ends. The CDR3 is made up of 13 amino acids. Germline CDR1 reads MNHNS; CDR2 reads SASEGT. CDR3 bases: TGTGCCAGCAGCTTAACAGGGTTCAATGAGCAGTTCTTC. Protein product: CASSLTGFNEQFF.

At least ten counts were recorded for this clone. This chain links TRBV6-6 with TRBJ1-5; no clear D gene. The V and J ends lost 5 bases and 2 bases respectively, with 7 bases between them. CDR1 MNHNY and CDR2 SVGAGI come from the germline V gene (reference sequence). The CDR3 length is 13 residues. The CDR3 sequence: CASSPPGNQPQHF. The CDR3 DNA is TGTGCCAGCAGTCCCCCCGGCAATCAGCCCCAGCATTTT.

V and J are TRBV10-3 and TRBJ2-3, with D possibly TRBD1 on 6 matching bases. Trimming cost V 3 bases and J 1 base, with 11 bases left between them. The CDR3 is 15 residues long. Germline V gene lookup returns CDR1 ENHRY and CDR2 SYGVKD. The CDR3 region has the DNA TGTGCCATCAGTGAATCAGGGGCGGGCACAGATACGCAGTATTTT. It encodes CAISESGAGTDTQYF.

The CDR3 DNA reads TGCGCCAGCAGCCTCGGGGGTATAAGGCTCAAAAACGAGCAGTACTTC. Residues: CASSLGGIRLKNEQYF. The V call is TRBV5-1, the J call TRBJ2-7; D perhaps matches TRBD2 (6 bases). V shed 4 bases and J shed 5 bases, with 22 bases lying between them. The CDR3 covers 16 residues. Looked up from germline, CDR1 is SGHRS and CDR2 is YFSETQ.

V and J are TRBV6-4 and TRBJ1-2, with 11 bases aligning to TRBD1. The ends lost 6 bases at V and 7 bases at J; junction bases unmatched: 4. CDR3 length: 13 amino acids. In germline, CDR1 is MRHNA, CDR2 SNTAGT. This chain's CDR3 is CASSGQGAGGYTF. Written as DNA, the CDR3 is TGTGCCAGCAGCGGACAGGGGGCCGGTGGCTACACCTTC.

The gene calls are TRBV4-2 and TRBJ2-3; 7 bases are a match to TRBD2. This CDR3 is built from 17 residues. J was trimmed by 2 bases and V by 0 bases; bases with no gene match: 8. CDR1 LGHNA and CDR2 YNFKEQ come from the germline V gene. CDR3 residues: CASSQDSQRGYTDTQYF. For the CDR3, the DNA is TGTGCCAGCAGCCAAGATAGCCAGCGGGGATACACAGATACGCAGTATTTT.

This clone has more than one count but fewer than ten. The chain links TRBV6-1 to TRBJ2-7; 7 bases are a match to TRBD1. Germline assignment: CDR1 MNHNS and CDR2 SASEGT. Unmatched junction bases numbered 10, after V lost 8 bases and J lost 0 bases. This CDR3 is built from 15 residues. The chain's CDR3 is CASQTDRASSYEQYF. CDR3 sequence (DNA): TGTGCCAGCCAAACAGACAGGGCCAGCTCCTACGAGCAGTACTTC.

This chain uses TRBV25-1 with TRBJ1-2; 8 bases agree with TRBD1. The CDR3 sequence is 17 residues long. Trimming at V came to 3 bases and at J to 3 bases, leaving 12 bases not matched to a gene. CDR1 and CDR2 (germline): MGHDK, SYGVNS. The CDR3 region is CASSDPTTTGAHYGYTF. The DNA of the CDR3 is TGTGCCAGCAGTGACCCCACCACGACAGGGGCACACTATGGCTACACCTTC.